These 22 T cell receptor beta chains came from one sample sequenced in a study of brain metastases from non-small cell lung cancer. The protocol was immunoSEQ multiplex PCR, while the TCRdb copy is restricted to in-frame clones and leaves out a portion. The sample records almost 4,500 clones, under 90% being singletons. Sequences were obtained from tumor-adjacent normal tissue. Source of these receptors: a donor at least 40 years old with non-small cell lung cancer.

The V gene is TRBV2, the J gene TRBJ2-1; 10 bases fit TRBD1. CDR3 size: 18 residues. Trimming removed 6 bases from V and 8 bases from J; junction bases left unmatched: 19. Germline values: CDR1 SNHLY, CDR2 FYNNEI. Here the CDR3 DNA reads TGTGCCAGCAGGCGGGACAGGGGAGGGCTAGCGGCTGGATATGAGCAGTTCTTC. Residues: CASRRDRGGLAAGYEQFF.

This chain uses TRBV19 with TRBJ2-5; 7 bases fit TRBD2. This CDR3 is built from 16 residues. Germline V CDR1 and CDR2: LNHDA, SQIVND (reference sequence). With V trimmed by 3 bases and J by 3 bases, 10 bases remained unmatched. The CDR3: CASSMLLTRGEETQYF. CDR3 nucleotides: TGTGCCAGTAGTATGCTCCTTACTCGGGGGGAAGAGACCCAGTACTTC.

The CDR3 region is CAWELGNTGELFF. CDR3 sequence (DNA): TGTGCCTGGGAATTGGGGAACACCGGGGAGCTGTTTTTT. V gene TRBV30 combines with J gene TRBJ2-2; D remains ambiguous. CDR1 and CDR2 from the germline V gene are GTSNPN and SVGIG (reference sequence). The CDR3 runs 13 residues. The V gene lost 5 bases and the J gene lost 1 base, with 8 bases spanning the gap.

The rearrangement links TRBV5-1 to TRBJ1-1, with TRBD1 as a possible D gene (5 bases). Germline lookup yields CDR1 SGHRS and CDR2 YFSETQ. There are 15 residues in the CDR3. V was cut by 4 bases and J by 4 bases, with 17 bases left in between. This chain's CDR3 is CASSPGDRTSTEAFF. The CDR3 DNA reads TGCGCCAGCAGCCCGGGGGACCGCACTAGCACTGAAGCTTTCTTT.

As to this clone: The junction and the germline gene differ at one end; a read error may be behind it. The CDR3 nucleotides read TGTGCTAGCAGCTGGAGCGGGAGAGGGGGGGAGACCCAGTACTTC. Protein: CASSWSGRGGETQYF. The rearrangement joins TRBV7-7 to TRBJ2-5, with TRBD2 matching over 8 bases. This CDR3 has 15 residues. The germline gives CDR1 SSHAT, CDR2 FNYEAQ (reference sequence).

This clone has only a few counts. Here the CDR3 reads CASSRMWGGYNEQFF. In DNA form, the CDR3 reads TGTGCCAGCAGCCGCATGTGGGGGGGCTACAATGAGCAGTTCTTC. The V gene is TRBV7-3, the J gene TRBJ2-1; 7 nucleotides match TRBD2. Germline V CDR1 and CDR2: SGHTA, FQGTGA. The length of the CDR3 is 15 residues. Trimming cost V 5 bases and J 3 bases; bases outside gene matches: 7.

V and J are TRBV19 and TRBJ2-1; maybe TRBD1 (5 bases). Trimming took 7 bases from V and 2 from J, leaving 21 bases between them. This CDR3 comprises 17 residues. The germline V gene has CDR1 LNHDA and CDR2 SQIVND (reference sequence). The chain's CDR3 is CASTLTLGLKPYNEQFF. CDR3 nucleotide sequence: TGTGCCAGTACCCTCACCCTGGGGCTGAAACCCTACAATGAGCAGTTCTTC. The variable domain in full, completed from reference TRBV19 and TRBJ2-1, reads DGGITQSPKYLFRKEGQNVTLSCEQNLNHDAMYWYRQDPGQGLRLIYYSQIVNDFQKGDIAEGYSVSREKKESFPLTVTSAQKNPTAFYLCASTLTLGLKPYNEQFFGPGTRLTVL.

The gene calls are TRBV6-1 and TRBJ2-1; 11 positions agree with TRBD1. The germline CDR1 and CDR2 sequences are MNHNS and SASEGT. The CDR3 consists of 19 residues. J lost 0 bases, V lost 4 bases, and 11 bases had no gene match. This CDR3 is CASSVLSFGTGGSYNEQFF. In DNA, the CDR3 is TGTGCCAGCAGTGTTCTATCCTTCGGGACAGGGGGCTCCTACAATGAGCAGTTCTTC.

The chain combines TRBV6-1 with TRBJ1-3; D might be TRBD1 (5 bases). The CDR3 loop spans 15 amino acids. Trimming shortened V by 2 bases and J by 1 base, and 9 bases separated the two germline ends. CDR1 and CDR2 from the germline V gene are MNHNS and SASEGT. The CDR3 reads CASSERDGSGNTIYF. The CDR3 region has the DNA TGTGCCAGCAGTGAACGGGACGGGTCTGGAAACACCATATATTTT.

The CDR3 DNA sequence: TGTGCCAGCGGCTCCGGGACACTCCTGAGAGCCTACTACGAGCAGTACTTC. Translating it yields CASGSGTLLRAYYEQYF. The V gene is TRBV21-1, the J gene TRBJ2-7; TRBD1 is taken as the D call from the table, unchecked against the DNA. TRBV21-1 is noted as a pseudogene. The CDR3 has 17 amino acids.

This chain connects TRBV28 to TRBJ2-3, with D perhaps assigned TRBD1 or TRBD2 (6 bases each). V lost 3 bases, J lost 5 bases, and 18 bases lay in between. In germline, CDR1 is MDHEN, CDR2 SYDVKM. There are 16 residues in the CDR3. The CDR3 here is CASSFQGSFGRDTQYF. In DNA, the CDR3 is TGTGCCAGCAGTTTCCAGGGGTCCTTCGGGAGAGATACGCAGTATTTT.

The V call is TRBV5-6, the J call TRBJ2-1, with TRBD2 matching over 8 bases. Trimming took 2 bases from V and 4 from J; bases not matched to a gene: 5. The CDR3 is made up of 15 amino acids. Germline assignment: CDR1 SGHDT and CDR2 YYEEEE. DNA of the CDR3: TGTGCCAGCAGCTTAGAGCGGGAGCGTTACAATGAGCAGTTCTTC. Translation gives CASSLERERYNEQFF.

This chain connects TRBV9 to TRBJ2-2, with D maybe TRBD2 (5 bases). This CDR3 contains 17 residues. Germline V gives CDR1 SGDLS, CDR2 YYNGEE. V dropped 0 bases and J dropped 5 bases, with 17 bases sitting between them. CDR3 sequence reads: CASSVGGAVQRTGELFF. In DNA form, the CDR3 reads TGTGCCAGCAGCGTAGGGGGAGCTGTTCAGAGGACCGGGGAGCTGTTTTTT. Based on the CDR3 plus reference TRBV9 and TRBJ2-2, the full variable domain is DSGVTQTPKHLITATGQRVTLRCSPRSGDLSVYWYQQSLDQGLQFLIQYYNGEERAKGNILERFSAQQFPDLHSELNLSSLELGDSALYFCASSVGGAVQRTGELFFGEGSRLTVL.

J is TRBJ2-3 and V is TRBV24-1, with D unclear. Deletions cut 9 bases from V and 2 bases from J, with 8 bases between. The germline V gene has CDR1 KGHDR and CDR2 SFDVKD. The CDR3 contains 12 residues. Here the CDR3 reads CATASDTDTQYF. The CDR3 coding sequence is TGTGCCACCGCCTCTGACACAGATACGCAGTATTTT.

The V call is TRBV27, the J call TRBJ2-1, with 10 positions matching TRBD1. This CDR3 contains 14 residues. Trimming took 9 bases from V and 7 from J; bases not matched to a gene: 9. Germline V CDR1 and CDR2: MNHEY, SMNVEV (reference sequence). The CDR3 nucleotides read TGTGCCAGTTCCCGGGACAGGGGAGTAAATGAGCAGTTCTTC. It is translated as CASSRDRGVNEQFF.

The J gene is TRBJ2-7, the V gene TRBV19; no clear D gene. CDR1 and CDR2 from the germline V gene are LNHDA and SQIVND (reference sequence). The V end was cut by 7 bases, the J end by 3 bases, with 7 bases between. This CDR3 region has 11 residues. CDR3 DNA: TGTGCCAGTACCTACCACTACGAGCAGTACTTC. Translating it yields CASTYHYEQYF.

This chain links TRBV28 with TRBJ1-1, with a possible D match to TRBD1 (5 bases). V was trimmed by 7 bases and J by 0 bases, leaving 15 bases between them. Germline CDR1 reads MDHEN; CDR2 reads SYDVKM. The CDR3 runs 15 residues. The CDR3 DNA follows: TGTGCCAGCAACCAGGGATCAGGGATGAACACTGAAGCTTTCTTT. Its translation: CASNQGSGMNTEAFF.

The genes are TRBV6-2 or TRBV6-3 and TRBJ2-2; 14 nucleotides line up with TRBD2. The CDR3 loop spans 20 amino acids. V dropped 0 bases and J dropped 1; count of bases not matched to a gene: 7. CDR1 MNHEY and CDR2 SVGEGT come from the germline V gene. CDR3 protein: CASSYSKTSGRALNTGELFF. Here the CDR3 DNA reads TGTGCCAGCAGTTACTCGAAGACTAGCGGGAGGGCTTTGAACACCGGGGAGCTGTTTTTT.

This sequence joins TRBV5-1 and TRBJ1-3; D is unresolved. This CDR3 has 14 amino acids. The ends were cut back, 0 bases at V and 4 bases at J, with 8 bases in the middle. Germline CDR1 and CDR2: SGHRS and YFSETQ. This CDR3 reads CASSLDGGGNTIYF. In DNA, the CDR3 is TGCGCCAGCAGCTTGGATGGTGGAGGAAACACCATATATTTT.

The chain has TRBV7-8 and TRBJ2-1; maybe TRBD1 (6 bases). The CDR3 consists of 15 residues. Trimming left V 4 bases short and J 3 bases short, with 13 bases between. The germline gives CDR1 SGHVS, CDR2 FQNEAQ. CDR3 sequence: CASSSRGYLYNEQFF. The CDR3 bases are TGTGCCAGCAGCTCCAGGGGCTATCTCTACAATGAGCAGTTCTTC.

The chain combines TRBV5-1 with TRBJ2-1; the D gene is possibly TRBD2 (7 bases). Trimming shortened V by 0 bases and J by 7 bases, and 20 bases separated the two germline ends. CDR1 and CDR2 from the germline V gene are SGHRS and YFSETQ. This CDR3 is 17 amino acids long. CDR3 nucleotides: TGCGCCAGCAGCTTGGCCCCGGGGGCGGGAGCTCGGAATGAGCAGTTCTTC. Translating it yields CASSLAPGAGARNEQFF.

The rearrangement links TRBV5-1 to TRBJ2-1; the D gene is possibly TRBD2 (7 bases). The CDR3 consists of 14 residues. Between the trimmed V and J ends, which lost 4 bases and 10 bases, there was a span of 18 bases. Looked up from germline, CDR1 is SGHRS and CDR2 is YFSETQ. The DNA of the CDR3 is TGCGCCAGCAGCCAGAAGAGGGGGGGCGAAGAGCAGTTCTTC. Protein sequence: CASSQKRGGEEQFF. Together with reference TRBV5-1 and TRBJ2-1, the CDR3 gives the full variable domain: KAGVTQTPRYLIKTRGQQVTLSCSPISGHRSVSWYQQTPGQGLQFLFEYFSETQRNKGNFPGRFSGRQFSNSRSEMNVSTLELGDSALYLCASSQKRGGEEQFFGPGTRLTVL.